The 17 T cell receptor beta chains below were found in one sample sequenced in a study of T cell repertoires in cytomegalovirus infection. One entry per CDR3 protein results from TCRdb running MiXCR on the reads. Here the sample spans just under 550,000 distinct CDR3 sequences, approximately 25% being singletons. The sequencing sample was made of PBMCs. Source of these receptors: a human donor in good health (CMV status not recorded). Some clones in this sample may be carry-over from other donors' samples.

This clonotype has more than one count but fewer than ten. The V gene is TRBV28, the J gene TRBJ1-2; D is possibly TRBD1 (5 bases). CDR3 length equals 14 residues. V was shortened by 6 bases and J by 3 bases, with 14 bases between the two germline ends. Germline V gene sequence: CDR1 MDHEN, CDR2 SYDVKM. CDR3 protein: CASRAGTAHYGYTF. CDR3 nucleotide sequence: TGTGCCAGCAGGGCCGGGACGGCTCACTATGGCTACACCTTC.

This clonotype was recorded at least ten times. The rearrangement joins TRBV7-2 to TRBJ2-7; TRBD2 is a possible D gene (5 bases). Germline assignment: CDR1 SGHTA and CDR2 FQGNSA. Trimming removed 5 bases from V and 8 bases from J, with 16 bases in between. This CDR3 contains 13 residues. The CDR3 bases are TGTGCCAGCAGCCCGGGAACCTACGAACAGCAGTACTTC. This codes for CASSPGTYEQQYF.

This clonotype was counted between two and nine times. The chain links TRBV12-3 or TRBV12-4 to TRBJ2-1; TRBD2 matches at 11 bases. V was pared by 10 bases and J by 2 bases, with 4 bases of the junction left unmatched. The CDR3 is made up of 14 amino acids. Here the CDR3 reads CATKLAGAYNEQFF. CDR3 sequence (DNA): TGTGCCACCAAACTAGCGGGAGCCTACAATGAGCAGTTCTTC.

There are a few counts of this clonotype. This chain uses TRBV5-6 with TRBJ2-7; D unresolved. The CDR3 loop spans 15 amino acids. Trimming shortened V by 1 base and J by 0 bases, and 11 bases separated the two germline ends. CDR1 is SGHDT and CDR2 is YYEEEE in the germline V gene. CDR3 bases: TGTGCCAGCAGCTTGAGTGAGGAAAACTCCTACGAGCAGTACTTC. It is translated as CASSLSEENSYEQYF.

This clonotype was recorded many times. CDR3 nucleotide sequence: TGTGCCAGCAGCCTCTTAGGGACCTCCACAGATACGCAGTATTTT. Its protein product is CASSLLGTSTDTQYF. The J gene is TRBJ2-3, the V gene TRBV3-1; D tentatively reads TRBD1 or TRBD2 (5 bases each). The germline gives CDR1 LGHDT, CDR2 YNNKEL (reference sequence). V lost 4 bases, J lost 2 bases, and 13 bases lay in between. This CDR3 has 15 residues.

The CDR3 DNA reads as TGTGCCAGCAGCCCCTTACCGGGACTAGCGGGAAACGATGAGCAGTTCTTC. This codes for CASSPLPGLAGNDEQFF. The V and J genes are TRBV7-3 and TRBJ2-1; TRBD2 matches 13 bases. The CDR3 is 17 residues long. Germline CDR1 SGHTA, CDR2 FQGTGA. V was pared by 5 bases and J by 8 bases, with 12 bases of the junction left unmatched. Together with reference TRBV7-3 and TRBJ2-1, the CDR3 gives the full variable domain: GAGVSQTPSNKVTEKGKYVELRCDPISGHTALYWYRQSLGQGPEFLIYFQGTGAADDSGLPNDRFFAVRPEGSVSTLKIQRTERGDSAVYLCASSPLPGLAGNDEQFFGPGTRLTVL.

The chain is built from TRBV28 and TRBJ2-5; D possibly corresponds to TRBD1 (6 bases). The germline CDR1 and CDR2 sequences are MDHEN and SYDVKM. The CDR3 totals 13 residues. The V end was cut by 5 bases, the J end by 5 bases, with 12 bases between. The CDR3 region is CASSPDSVETQYF. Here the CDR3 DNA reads TGTGCCAGCAGTCCGGACAGCGTGGAGACCCAGTACTTC.

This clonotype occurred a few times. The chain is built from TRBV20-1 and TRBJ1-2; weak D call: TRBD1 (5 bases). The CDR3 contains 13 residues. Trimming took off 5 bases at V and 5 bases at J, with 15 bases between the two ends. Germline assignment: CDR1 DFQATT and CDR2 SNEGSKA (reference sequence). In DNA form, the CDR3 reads TGCAGTGCTCGGGCCACGGGGGATTATGGCTACACCTTC. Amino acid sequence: CSARATGDYGYTF.

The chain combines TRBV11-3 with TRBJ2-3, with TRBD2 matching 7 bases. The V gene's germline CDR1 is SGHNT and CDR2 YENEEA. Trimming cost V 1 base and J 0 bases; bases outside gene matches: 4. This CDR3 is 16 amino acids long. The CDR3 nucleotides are TGTGCCAGCAGCTTAGGACTAGCTCTTAGCACAGATACGCAGTATTTT. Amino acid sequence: CASSLGLALSTDTQYF.

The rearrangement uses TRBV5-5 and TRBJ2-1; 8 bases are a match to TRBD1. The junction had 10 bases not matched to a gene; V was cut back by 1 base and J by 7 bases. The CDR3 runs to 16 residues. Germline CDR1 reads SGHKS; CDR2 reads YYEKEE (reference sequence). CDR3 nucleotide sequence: TGTGCCAGCAGCTTGTTGTGGCAGGGGGCACGGAATGAGCAGTTCTTC. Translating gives CASSLLWQGARNEQFF.

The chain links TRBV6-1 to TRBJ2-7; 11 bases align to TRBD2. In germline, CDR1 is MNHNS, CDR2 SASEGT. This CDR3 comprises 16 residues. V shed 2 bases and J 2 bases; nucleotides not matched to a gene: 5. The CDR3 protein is CASSEWLTSGTYEQYF. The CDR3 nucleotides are TGTGCCAGCAGTGAATGGTTGACTAGCGGGACCTACGAGCAGTACTTC.

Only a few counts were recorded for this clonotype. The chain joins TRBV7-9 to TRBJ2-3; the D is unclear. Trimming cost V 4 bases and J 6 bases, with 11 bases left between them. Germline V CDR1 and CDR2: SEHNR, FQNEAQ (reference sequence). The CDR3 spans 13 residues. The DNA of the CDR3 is TGTGCCAGCAGCTCGATCGGGTTGGATACGCAGTATTTT. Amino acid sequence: CASSSIGLDTQYF.

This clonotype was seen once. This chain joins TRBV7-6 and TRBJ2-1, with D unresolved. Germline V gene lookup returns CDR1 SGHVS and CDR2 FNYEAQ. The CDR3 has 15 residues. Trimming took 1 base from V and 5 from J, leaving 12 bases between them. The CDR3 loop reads CASSLVRSSHNEQFF. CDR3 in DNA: TGTGCCAGCAGCTTAGTTCGAAGCTCACACAATGAGCAGTTCTTC.

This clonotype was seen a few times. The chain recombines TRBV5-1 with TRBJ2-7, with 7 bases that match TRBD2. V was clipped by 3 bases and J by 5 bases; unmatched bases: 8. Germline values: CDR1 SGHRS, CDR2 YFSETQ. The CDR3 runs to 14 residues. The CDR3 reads CASSSGRVGHEQYF. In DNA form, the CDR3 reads TGCGCCAGCAGCTCTGGGAGGGTAGGACACGAGCAGTACTTC.

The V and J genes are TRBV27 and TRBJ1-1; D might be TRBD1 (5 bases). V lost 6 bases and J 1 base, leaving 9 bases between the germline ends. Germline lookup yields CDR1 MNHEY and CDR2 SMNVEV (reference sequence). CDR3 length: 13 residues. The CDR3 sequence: CASRSGKNTEAFF. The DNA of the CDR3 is TGTGCCAGCAGATCAGGGAAGAACACTGAAGCTTTCTTT.

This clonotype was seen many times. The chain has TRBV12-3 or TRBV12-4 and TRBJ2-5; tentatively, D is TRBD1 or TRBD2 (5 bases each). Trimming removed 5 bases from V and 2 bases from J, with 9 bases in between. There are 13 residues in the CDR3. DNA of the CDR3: TGTGCCAGCAGTCACGGGGCTCAAGAGACCCAGTACTTC. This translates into CASSHGAQETQYF.

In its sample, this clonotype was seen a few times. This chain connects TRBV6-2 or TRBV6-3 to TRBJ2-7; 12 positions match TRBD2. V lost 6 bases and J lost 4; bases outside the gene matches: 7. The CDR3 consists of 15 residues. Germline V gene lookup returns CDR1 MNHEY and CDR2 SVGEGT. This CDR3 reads CASRSTSGRWYEQYV. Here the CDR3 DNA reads TGTGCCAGCAGATCTACTAGCGGGAGGTGGTACGAGCAGTACGTC.